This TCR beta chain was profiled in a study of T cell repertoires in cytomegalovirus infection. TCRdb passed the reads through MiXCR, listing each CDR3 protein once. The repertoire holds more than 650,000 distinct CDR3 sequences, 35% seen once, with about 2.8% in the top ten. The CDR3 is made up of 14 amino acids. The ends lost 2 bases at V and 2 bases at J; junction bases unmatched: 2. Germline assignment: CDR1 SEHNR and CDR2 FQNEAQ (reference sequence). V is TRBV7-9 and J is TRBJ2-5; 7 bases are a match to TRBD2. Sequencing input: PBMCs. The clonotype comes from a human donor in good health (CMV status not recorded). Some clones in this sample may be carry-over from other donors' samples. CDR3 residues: CASSLYGGQETQYF. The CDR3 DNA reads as TGTGCCAGCAGCTTATACGGGGGGCAAGAGACCCAGTACTTC.